This TCR beta chain was observed in a study of identical twins. TCRdb ran MiXCR on the 5' RACE reads and lists one entry per CDR3 protein. The table records about 660,000 distinct CDR3 sequences, 8.6% of them present only once. Trimming removed 7 bases at V and 3 bases at J, with 12 bases between. This CDR3 has 13 amino acids. Germline CDR1 and CDR2: KGHSH and LQKENI. This clonotype has just a few counts. This sample also belongs to another study, concerning yellow fever vaccine responses in identical twins.

Source material: PBMCs. The sequence derives from a woman between 18 and 30 years old in good health. The chain has TRBV18 and TRBJ2-5, with TRBD2 as a possible D gene (6 bases). This CDR3 reads CASCRGGEETQYF. In nucleotides, the CDR3 is TGTGCCAGCTGCCGGGGCGGGGAAGAGACCCAGTACTTC.